The present T cell receptor beta chain was sequenced within a study of blood T cells in healthy people across ages. Study outcomes and limitations: Estimates of total diversity, which came from one million sequenced T cells, were considered to be underestimates.

Germline assignment: CDR1 MNHEY and CDR2 SVGEGT. The CDR3 is 15 amino acids. Caucasian, healthy and from Russia, the donors were aged between about 6 and 90. There were at least 6 micrograms of total RNA extracted from every sample. On this clonotype itself: Its target is unknown.

Alongside a J-beta primer mix, a sample-barcoded 5' primer served in a second PCR lasting about 6 to 12 cycles. The template-switch adaptor, which had 12 random nucleotides, put a tag on each cDNA molecule. TCRdb processed the 5' RACE reads anew with MiXCR; each CDR3 protein has one entry. The sample consists of more than 500,000 distinct CDR3 sequences, 25% to 30% of them appearing once. This clonotype was sampled from a woman between 65 and 79 years old in good health. The chain uses TRBV6-2 or TRBV6-3 and TRBJ2-5; no reliable D call. The J call could be wrong; TRBJ2-7 is a better fit for the DNA end. Material for sequencing was blood. CDR3 loop: CASSYSGGPSYEQYF. The CDR3 DNA reads TGTGCCAGCAGTTACTCGGGCGGTCCCTCCTACGAGCAGTACTTC.